The clone carrying this TCR beta chain has only one observation. The antigen remains unidentified. The trim removed 2 bases at V and 4 bases at J, leaving 11 bases unmatched. The CDR3 is 18 residues long. The germline V gene has CDR1 SGHVS and CDR2 FNYEAQ. The data were taken from a study of T cell repertoires in cytomegalovirus infection. One entry per CDR3 protein results from TCRdb running MiXCR on the reads. Of approximately 270,000 distinct CDR3 sequences listed, 20% to 25% are singletons. The sequencing used cultured PBMCs, collected from culture after CMV antigen stimulation. The chain recombines TRBV7-6 with TRBJ2-2, with 9 bases identical to TRBD2. This receptor was identified in a human donor in good health (CMV status not recorded). Some clones in this sample may be carry-over from other donors' samples. This CDR3 is CASSLKTSGTWATGELFF. The CDR3 region has the DNA TGTGCCAGCAGCTTAAAGACTAGCGGAACCTGGGCCACCGGGGAGCTGTTTTTT. Full variable domain (remainder filled in from reference TRBV7-6 and TRBJ2-2): GAGVSQSPRYKVTKRGQDVALRCDPISGHVSLYWYRQALGQGPEFLTYFNYEAQQDKSGLPNDRFSAERPEGSISTLTIQRTEQRDSAMYRCASSLKTSGTWATGELFFGEGSRLTVL.